This TCR beta chain was observed in a study of blood T cell repertoires in COVID-19. About the research overall: Samples representing acute and convalescent COVID-19 were sourced from the United States, Italy and Spain. PBMCs, B-cell-depleted T cells, or T cells were the source of the cDNA or gDNA that made up the material.

Original handling: Using reference gene primer amplification, nucleated cell counts were estimated. Measured with immunoSEQ multiplex PCR; TCRdb has only the in-frame clones, and not every one. V and J calls plus clone size are reproduced from that table; the DNA served to infer D and trimming. The sample lists about 97,000 clones; more than 70% were seen once. This clone was observed once. The germline V gene encodes CDR1 SNHLY and CDR2 FYNNEI. The V end lost 3 bases, the J end lost 4 bases, and 14 bases lay between the germline ends. The CDR3 runs to 15 residues. The sequenced sample was peripheral blood. The TCR comes from a human donor in a cohort sampled during active COVID-19. V and J are TRBV2 and TRBJ2-3, with TRBD2 as a possible D gene (6 bases). The CDR3 sequence: CASSDRDSVADTQYF. CDR3 nucleotides: TGTGCCAGCAGTGACCGGGACTCGGTGGCAGATACGCAGTATTTT. Together with reference TRBV2 and TRBJ2-3, the CDR3 gives the full variable domain: EPEVTQTPSHQVTQMGQEVILRCVPISNHLYFYWYRQILGQKVEFLVSFYNNEISEKSEIFDDQFSVERPDGSNFTLKIRSTKLEDSAMYFCASSDRDSVADTQYFGPGTRLTVL.